Listed here is a single T cell receptor (beta chain). The antigen is unknown. This record comes from a study of T cell responses to AZD1222 COVID-19 vaccine. Study-level results: Only a handful of AZD1222 recipients were seropositive at baseline.

Sequencing was performed with immunoSEQ multiplex PCR; in TCRdb, only in-frame clones are kept and a portion is missing. The sample lists roughly 150,000 clones, almost 90% seen once, with approximately 1.6% in the top ten. The sample here was peripheral blood, taken 28 days after the second AZD1222 dose. The receptor's source is an adult who received the AZD1222 COVID-19 vaccine.

CDR3 sequence reads: CASREISGASTDTQYF. The CDR3 DNA reads TGTGCCAGCAGGGAAATTAGCGGGGCTAGCACAGATACGCAGTATTTT. V and J are TRBV7-8 and TRBJ2-3; 8 nucleotides align to TRBD2. The CDR3 is 16 residues long. V lost 6 bases, J lost 0 bases, and 8 bases stayed unmatched. The V gene's germline CDR1 is SGHVS and CDR2 FQNEAQ.